This TCR beta chain was recorded in a study of regulatory T cells in long-lasting Graves disease. Notes on the study in general: Persistent Graves' patients showed less TCR diversity than newly diagnosed patients showed. Segments TRBV28, TRBJ1-2 and TRBJ2-5 showed preferential usage in persistent disease.

This clonotype was detected ten times or more. Its cognate antigen is unknown. Investigators prepared the TCR beta libraries by applying iRepertoire HTBI primers and Arm-PCR of CDR3 regions. Via MiXCR, TCRdb re-called the multiplex PCR reads, giving one row per CDR3 protein. This sample has about 430,000 distinct CDR3 sequences, with around a fifth found just once. The time point is: persistent/refractory GD, antithyroid drugs over 5 years with positive TRAb. Extracted RNA from PBMCs served as the source of the TCR library. The patients were drawn from one endocrinology department in Xi'an, China. The CDR3 loop spans 18 amino acids. Trimming removed 7 bases at V and 0 bases at J, with 23 bases between. Germline CDR1 is MNHEY and CDR2 is SVGEGT.

The V gene is TRBV6-2 or TRBV6-3, the J gene TRBJ2-3, with a possible D match to TRBD2 (6 bases). The sequence was collected from a female donor with Graves disease. This specimen consisted of peripheral blood mononuclear cells (PBMCs), obtained when the disease was refractory, from a patient treated with antithyroid drugs. The CDR3 spells CASTYKIGKGTSTDTQYF. In DNA, the CDR3 is TGTGCCAGCACCTACAAAATCGGGAAGGGGACTAGCACAGATACGCAGTATTTT.